This T cell receptor (beta chain) was documented in a study of T cell changes during pregnancy in multiple sclerosis (dated by TCRdb to about 2019). In the study overall: Changes in the T cell repertoire over the course of pregnancy were examined in this study in women with multiple sclerosis.

Comment on this clone: The antigen it binds to is not known. Qualities for individual bases were not recorded, and no much larger clone is one base off.

V lost 2 bases and J lost 3 bases, and the count of bases not matched to a germline gene is 6. Via the germline V gene, CDR1 is MRHNA and CDR2 SNTAGT. Reading from cysteine to phenylalanine, the CDR3 counts 16 amino acids. Of all the DNA, just the CDR3 is kept, 48 bases in frame from base 1. The library was generated by the immunoSEQ multiplex PCR assay. This immuneACCESS table, as held by TCRdb, lists in-frame sequences with V and J called but not all clones. Of the missing ones, under half trace to an unresolved V gene in checked studies; the others have no known cause. Here the sample has around 40,000 clones; 90% to 95% occur a single time. Jointly, the top ten make up around 0.64% of the sample.

Sequenced material: CD4+ T cells from peripheral blood mononuclear cells, taken in the third trimester of pregnancy. This chain is built from TRBV6-4 and TRBJ2-1; 8 bases in the junction line up with TRBD1. The receptor's source is a female donor with multiple sclerosis, enrolled in a pregnancy study. The CDR3 has the sequence CASSDATGTGYNEQFF. The sequenced DNA: TGTGCCAGCAGTGACGCTACCGGGACAGGCTACAATGAGCAGTTCTTC.